One T cell receptor beta chain is described in this entry. TCRdb's copy holds only in-frame clones and misses some; the assay was immunoSEQ multiplex PCR. The sample includes roughly 100,000 clones, around 90% of them seen just once. Germline-derived CDR1 and CDR2 are GTSNPN and SVGIG (reference sequence). The CDR3 spans 12 residues. The record originates from a study of T cell changes during pregnancy in multiple sclerosis. J is TRBJ2-3 and V is TRBV30; 11 bases agree with TRBD2. Sequenced here: peripheral blood, sampled in the second trimester of pregnancy. This TCR was sampled from a female donor with multiple sclerosis, enrolled in a pregnancy study. The DNA for the CDR3 is TGTACTAGCGGGAGAAGCACAGATACGCAGTATTTT. The encoded protein is CTSGRSTDTQYF.